The rows below give T cell receptor beta chains drawn from one sample of a study of post-analysis software for immune sequencing data. TCRdb re-analysed the PCR reads in MiXCR, keeping a single row per CDR3 protein. The sample contains approximately 440,000 distinct CDR3 sequences, roughly 45% of which appear only once. Sequencing was done on a sample of blood. The receptors were sampled from a girl aged 10-17 years with multiple sclerosis. Both conserved end residues are part of each CDR3. Fields, in order: clone size, V gene, J gene, D gene, CDR3 protein, CDR3 DNA. A D gene is named only where the DNA matches it firmly. Clone size is given for some rows only: seen once, a few or many times, or a class if the clone is expanded.

>few|TRBV5-1|TRBJ2-7|TRBD2
CASSLGTSGTDEQYF
TGCGCCAGCAGCTTGGGGACTAGCGGGACGGACGAGCAGTACTTC
>.|TRBV29-1|TRBJ2-1|TRBD2
CSVDGLAGAQFF
TGCAGCGTTGATGGTCTAGCGGGGGCCCAGTTCTTC
>.|TRBV7-9|TRBJ2-3|.
CASSLAADDTQYF
TGTGCCAGCAGCTTAGCTGCTGACGATACGCAGTATTTT
>.|TRBV28|TRBJ1-2|.
CASSSPPQSYTF
TGTGCCAGCAGTTCCCCCCCGCAGTCCTACACCTTC
>.|TRBV4-1|TRBJ2-3|TRBD2
CASSQYPPGTSVPDTQYF
TGCGCCAGCAGCCAGTATCCCCCCGGGACTAGCGTCCCAGATACGCAGTATTTT
>few|TRBV5-5|TRBJ1-5|.
CASSSAAGPQHF
TGTGCCAGCAGCTCCGCGGCGGGGCCCCAGCATTTT
>few|TRBV7-2|TRBJ2-6|.
CASSPSKGSGANVLTF
TGTGCCAGCAGTCCCAGTAAGGGCTCTGGGGCCAACGTCCTGACTTTC
>few|TRBV20-1|TRBJ2-1|TRBD2
CSAVAGEDYNEQFF
TGCAGTGCCGTAGCGGGAGAAGATTACAATGAGCAGTTCTTC
>.|TRBV12-3/TRBV12-4|TRBJ1-1|.
CASSLAFGRDGRTEAFF
TGTGCCAGCAGTTTAGCATTCGGCAGGGACGGTAGGACTGAAGCTTTCTTT
>few|TRBV10-2|TRBJ2-7|.
CASSPPDFKSYEQYF
TGCGCCAGCAGCCCCCCGGACTTCAAATCCTACGAGCAGTACTTC